The following is a T cell receptor (beta chain) sequence with its context. Its antigen has not been determined. Base-call qualities are not available, and no considerably larger clone is one nucleotide away. This sample was taken from a study of Graves' ophthalmopathy and Graves' hyperthyroidism (dated by TCRdb to 2016 to 2019). Some background on the complete study: Peripheral blood was collected before any treatment was given, at the time of initial diagnosis. TCR beta repertoire signatures were used to distinguish Graves' ophthalmopathy from Graves' hyperthyroidism and to predict progression to ophthalmopathy. In total, 135 blood samples were TCR-sequenced: around 42 ophthalmopathy, roughly 77 hyperthyroidism and approximately 17 hyperthyroidism-to-ophthalmopathy patients. To explore V-J signatures distinguishing ophthalmopathy from hyperthyroidism, a discovery set of around 100 patients (roughly 45 ophthalmopathy, about 57 stable hyperthyroidism) was enrolled. An independent validation cohort comprised fewer than 20 hyperthyroidism patients and over 15 patients who later progressed from hyperthyroidism to ophthalmopathy. T-cell repertoires of thyroid tissue and blood were compared in six hyperthyroidism patients. After sampling, hyperthyroidism patients received methimazole starting at 30 mg daily, and ophthalmopathy patients received high-dose intravenous methylprednisolone. Paper-wide results and their limitations: Sample size was not predetermined statistically, and investigators were not blinded to group allocation. Ophthalmopathy was separated from stable hyperthyroidism by the 13-signature model with just under 90% sensitivity and about 83% specificity in cross-validation and with 80%/75% in the test set. In validation, the model predicted ophthalmopathy progression with about 70% sensitivity and roughly 72% specificity; roughly eleven predicted patients were CT-confirmed with GO in a median of around 6 months. Most of the expanded thyroid clonotypes with a frequency above 0.001 were also detected in blood, and it was suggested that the thyroid immune response may be reflected by blood repertoires.

CDR1 is given as SEHNR and CDR2 as FQNEAQ, both from the germline V gene (reference sequence). The junction shows trimming of 2 bases on V and 5 bases on J, plus 6 bases between the germline ends. The CDR3 runs 13 amino acids, cysteine and phenylalanine included. Of the read, only the CDR3 DNA is kept; its 39 bases are in frame from base 1. Ophthalmopathy patients were characterized by moderately to severely active disease, a Clinical Activity Score of at least 3, a NOSPECS grade of at least 4, and a disease duration under 3 months. Patients with other autoimmune diseases, uncontrolled infections, pregnancy or lactation were excluded from the study. Diagnosis was based on clinical symptoms, serum thyroxine, TRAb, thyroid ultrasound and orbital computed tomography. PBMCs were isolated from 10 ml of fresh peripheral blood by Ficoll-Paque density gradient centrifugation. Total RNA was extracted with Trizol reagent and quality-checked on an Agilent 2100 Bioanalyzer.

For repertoire sequencing, the TCR beta CDR3 regions were amplified from RNA transcripts. A first-round RT-PCR used HTBI primers with the Qiagen OneStep RT-PCR kit, followed by a second-round multiplex PCR, size selection and purification. The libraries underwent paired-end sequencing with 100 bp reads on an Illumina HiSeq2000. The source study handled its data this way. SOAPnuke was used to process the reads, throwing out any read that had adapters, had uncalled bases, had a mean Phred below 15, or lacked an exact constant-primer or identifier match. COPE v1.2.5 was used to merge high-quality paired reads. Each unique nucleotide sequence was defined as a clonotype, and clonotypes were aligned to IMGT TRB V, D and J references with MiTCR v1.1. Analysis was restricted to V-J combinations with a frequency above 0.0001, which covered 99.2% of repertoires. For each V-J combination, a TCR clonal expansion and chaos score was defined as F50 clonal expansion divided by the chaos observed in the TCRdist matrix. Features were reduced by Welch's t-statistics and random forest to 10 to 15 V-J combinations, which fed a naive Bayes classifier. Thyroid-blood repertoire similarity was quantified with the Morisita-Horn index. TCRdb took the public reads, trimmed them with fastp at Q25, ran MiXCR for clone calling and kept in-frame beta chains. Each entry merges the rows of one CDR3 protein and shows their most common DNA and genes. In this record, the V and J calls reflect TCRdb's handling and not the investigators' own analysis. Counted in this sample were tens of thousands of distinct CDR3 sequences; about 50% of them appeared once. The top ten constitute approximately 20% of the sample.

The rearrangement joined TRBV7-9 to TRBJ2-2, with no D gene named confidently. The specimen sequenced was peripheral blood. The origin of this receptor is an adult man with Graves' ophthalmopathy. The CDR3 loop reads CASSLRRTGELFF. In nucleotide form, the sequence is TGTGCCAGCAGCTTAAGAAGGACCGGGGAGCTGTTTTTT.